These 17 T cell receptor beta chains were sequenced from one sample in a study of PD-1 blockade in classical Hodgkin lymphoma. Relapse after autologous stem cell transplantation occurred in every patient, and brentuximab vedotin exposure varied. Data came from immunoSEQ multiplex PCR; TCRdb stores just in-frame clones and leaves some out. The sample holds more than 60,000 clones; 90% are singletons and the top ten take about 8.8%. Source: peripheral blood mononuclear cells (PBMCs), taken at baseline. These receptors were collected from a human donor with classical Hodgkin lymphoma.

The chain combines TRBV2 with TRBJ2-5, with TRBD2 matching over 14 bases. Germline V lookup: CDR1 SNHLY, CDR2 FYNNEI. The CDR3 totals 15 residues. Trimming took 4 bases from V and 4 from J; bases not matched to a gene: 2. CDR3 bases: TGTGCCAGCAGTGGGGGACTAGCGGGAGCAGAGACCCAGTACTTC. It encodes CASSGGLAGAETQYF. The variable domain in full, completed from reference TRBV2 and TRBJ2-5, reads EPEVTQTPSHQVTQMGQEVILRCVPISNHLYFYWYRQILGQKVEFLVSFYNNEISEKSEIFDDQFSVERPDGSNFTLKIRSTKLEDSAMYFCASSGGLAGAETQYFGPGTRLLVL.

Comment on this clone: Other DNA sequences within the sample encode an identical CDR3. This chain uses TRBV5-1 with TRBJ2-2; D unclear. The germline CDR1 and CDR2 sequences are SGHRS and YFSETQ. The CDR3 covers 13 residues. Trimming shortened V by 0 bases and J by 4 bases, and 4 bases separated the two germline ends. CDR3 coding DNA: TGCGCCAGCAGCTTGGTTAGCACCGGGGAGCTGTTTTTT. Translating it yields CASSLVSTGELFF. The variable domain in full, with the rest retrieved from reference TRBV5-1 and TRBJ2-2, is KAGVTQTPRYLIKTRGQQVTLSCSPISGHRSVSWYQQTPGQGLQFLFEYFSETQRNKGNFPGRFSGRQFSNSRSEMNVSTLELGDSALYLCASSLVSTGELFFGEGSRLTVL.

J is TRBJ2-5 and V is TRBV5-5; 7 bases match TRBD1. CDR1 and CDR2 (germline): SGHKS, YYEKEE (reference sequence). This CDR3 comprises 15 residues. The ends lost 3 bases at V and 2 bases at J; junction bases unmatched: 7. As DNA, the CDR3 is TGTGCCAGCAGCTCGTACAGGGGACAACAAGAGACCCAGTACTTC. This codes for CASSSYRGQQETQYF.

This clone was seen only once. The chain recombines TRBV5-3 with TRBJ1-4; D call uncertain. TRBV5-3 is annotated as an ORF whose role is uncertain. The CDR3 has 16 amino acids. The ends were cut back, 5 bases at V and 7 bases at J, with 21 bases in the middle. CDR3 protein: CARRLVSAGPSEKLFF. CDR3 coding DNA: TGTGCCAGAAGACTGGTTTCGGCAGGCCCCTCTGAAAAACTGTTTTTT.

The rearrangement uses TRBV11-1 and TRBJ1-3; TRBD1 is a possible D gene (6 bases). The V end lost 5 bases, the J end lost 0 bases, and 11 bases lay between the germline ends. Germline CDR1 is SGHAT and CDR2 is FQDESV (reference sequence). CDR3 length: 15 amino acids. For the CDR3, the DNA is TGTGCCAGCAGCGGCCCCAGGGGCTCTGGAAACACCATATATTTT. As protein: CASSGPRGSGNTIYF.

The V gene is TRBV10-3, the J gene TRBJ2-2, with D perhaps TRBD1 (5 bases). The germline V and J ends were trimmed by 3 bases and 4 bases, with 12 bases remaining between them. Per the germline V gene, CDR1 is ENHRY and CDR2 is SYGVKD. The CDR3 has 15 amino acids. CDR3 in amino acids: CAISDGATPTGELFF. CDR3 in DNA: TGTGCCATCAGTGATGGGGCCACCCCCACCGGGGAGCTGTTTTTT.

The CDR3 sequence: CASASGGADEQFF. Here the CDR3 DNA reads TGCGCCAGCGCTAGCGGGGGGGCCGATGAGCAGTTCTTC. The chain has TRBV23-1 and TRBJ2-1, with 12 bases fitting TRBD2. TRBV23-1 is classed as an ORF, of uncertain function. The V gene end was trimmed by 8 bases and the J gene end by 8 bases; junction bases not matched to a gene: 4. The length of the CDR3 is 13 residues.

This clone was detected only once. The chain couples TRBV2 to TRBJ1-1; D is unclear. CDR3 length equals 12 residues. The germline gives CDR1 SNHLY, CDR2 FYNNEI. V was clipped by 1 base and J by 11 bases, with 11 bases between them. DNA of the CDR3: TGTGCCAGCAGTGAAGGCAGCGGGTTGGCTTTCTTT. It translates to CASSEGSGLAFF.

The rearrangement uses TRBV18 and TRBJ2-7; D possibly corresponds to TRBD1 (5 bases). The CDR3 is 14 residues long. The V end was cut by 5 bases, the J end by 9 bases, with 20 bases between. In germline, CDR1 is KGHSH, CDR2 LQKENI. CDR3 amino acids: CASSESGPQGVQYF. The CDR3 coding sequence is TGTGCCAGCTCAGAATCCGGGCCGCAGGGCGTGCAGTACTTC.

A single count supports this clone. The chain recombines TRBV4-1 with TRBJ1-1; D remains ambiguous. The CDR3 totals 14 residues. V was trimmed by 6 bases and J by 5 bases, leaving 16 bases between them. Per germline, CDR1 MGHRA and CDR2 YSYEKL. CDR3 nucleotide sequence: TGCGCCAGCAGAAGGCCAGATGAACGGACTGAAGCTTTCTTT. This encodes CASRRPDERTEAFF.

The J gene is TRBJ1-5, the V gene TRBV12-5; 7 positions agree with TRBD1. From germline, CDR1 is LGHNT and CDR2 FRNRAP. Trimming took 0 bases from V and 0 from J; bases not matched to a gene: 5. The CDR3 is 17 residues long. Here the CDR3 DNA reads TGTGCTAGTGGTTTGGTACTTGGACAGGCTAGCAATCAGCCCCAGCATTTT. Translated: CASGLVLGQASNQPQHF.

The chain uses TRBV7-9 and TRBJ2-7; a possible D gene is TRBD1 (6 bases). The CDR3 has 11 residues. Trimming removed 8 bases from V and 7 bases from J, with 12 bases in between. Per the germline V gene, CDR1 is SEHNR and CDR2 is FQNEAQ (reference sequence). CDR3 DNA: TGTGCCAGCGCACAGGGCGAAGAGCAGTACTTC. It codes for CASAQGEEQYF.

The rearrangement uses TRBV28 and TRBJ2-7; the match to TRBD2 covers 10 bases. J was trimmed by 2 bases and V by 6 bases; bases with no gene match: 10. This CDR3 is built from 16 residues. CDR1 MDHEN and CDR2 SYDVKM come from the germline V gene. The CDR3 sequence: CASRPLTSGLAYEQYF. The CDR3 DNA sequence: TGTGCCAGCAGGCCTCTGACTAGCGGGTTGGCCTACGAGCAGTACTTC.

This chain connects TRBV4-1 to TRBJ1-6; no clear D. Germline values: CDR1 MGHRA, CDR2 YSYEKL. The V gene lost 6 bases and the J gene lost 7 bases, with 19 bases spanning the gap. This CDR3 is built from 16 residues. The CDR3 spells CASRELQTDSNSPLHF. For the CDR3, the DNA is TGCGCCAGCAGGGAGCTGCAGACTGACTCAAATTCACCCCTCCACTTT.

V gene TRBV6-5 combines with J gene TRBJ1-1; tentative D call: TRBD1 (6 bases). The V end lost 5 bases, the J end lost 7 bases, and 20 bases lay between the germline ends. In germline, CDR1 is MNHEY, CDR2 SVGAGI. This CDR3 region has 15 residues. This chain's CDR3 is CASSPRGGRDFEAFF. The CDR3 DNA reads TGTGCCAGCAGTCCCCGGGGGGGGCGCGATTTTGAAGCTTTCTTT.

CDR3 in DNA: TGTGCCAGCAGCGCGAGGCCTTTGAACACTGAAGCTTTCTTT. Residues: CASSARPLNTEAFF. This rearrangement joins TRBV9 to TRBJ1-1; D ambiguous. CDR3 length: 14 residues. Trimming cost V 3 bases and J 0 bases, with 9 bases left between them. Per germline, CDR1 SGDLS and CDR2 YYNGEE.

The chain is built from TRBV19 and TRBJ1-2, with 8 nucleotides matching TRBD1. Germline V lookup: CDR1 LNHDA, CDR2 SQIVND (reference sequence). The junction had 5 bases not matched to a gene; V was cut back by 4 bases and J by 4 bases. The CDR3 runs 14 residues. Here the CDR3 reads CASSRDRIRYGYTF. Here the CDR3 DNA reads TGTGCCAGTAGTAGGGACAGGATCCGCTATGGCTACACCTTC.